The subject of this entry is one T cell receptor (beta chain). Its antigen is still unknown. The entry originates in a study of T cell responses to AZD1222 COVID-19 vaccine. The study, taken as a whole, reports: It should be noted that donors were predominantly white British and more often female, and clonal diversity was possibly underestimated. Unmutated variant regions are reportedly targeted by nearly half of spike-specific TCRs.

The germline gives CDR1 SEHNR, CDR2 FQNEAQ (reference sequence). V was cut by 5 bases and J by 6 bases, with 9 bases left in between. The CDR3 is 12 residues long. Generated by immunoSEQ multiplex PCR, the TCRdb table keeps only in-frame clones and is missing some. The table includes about 84,000 clones, roughly nine tenths detected once. V is TRBV7-9 and J is TRBJ2-3, with TRBD2 as a possible D gene (6 bases). The sequence derives from an adult who received the AZD1222 COVID-19 vaccine. Sequences were derived from peripheral blood, sampled 28 days after the second AZD1222 dose. The CDR3 sequence is CASSPAGDTQYF. DNA for the CDR3: TGTGCCAGCAGCCCGGCGGGGGATACGCAGTATTTT.